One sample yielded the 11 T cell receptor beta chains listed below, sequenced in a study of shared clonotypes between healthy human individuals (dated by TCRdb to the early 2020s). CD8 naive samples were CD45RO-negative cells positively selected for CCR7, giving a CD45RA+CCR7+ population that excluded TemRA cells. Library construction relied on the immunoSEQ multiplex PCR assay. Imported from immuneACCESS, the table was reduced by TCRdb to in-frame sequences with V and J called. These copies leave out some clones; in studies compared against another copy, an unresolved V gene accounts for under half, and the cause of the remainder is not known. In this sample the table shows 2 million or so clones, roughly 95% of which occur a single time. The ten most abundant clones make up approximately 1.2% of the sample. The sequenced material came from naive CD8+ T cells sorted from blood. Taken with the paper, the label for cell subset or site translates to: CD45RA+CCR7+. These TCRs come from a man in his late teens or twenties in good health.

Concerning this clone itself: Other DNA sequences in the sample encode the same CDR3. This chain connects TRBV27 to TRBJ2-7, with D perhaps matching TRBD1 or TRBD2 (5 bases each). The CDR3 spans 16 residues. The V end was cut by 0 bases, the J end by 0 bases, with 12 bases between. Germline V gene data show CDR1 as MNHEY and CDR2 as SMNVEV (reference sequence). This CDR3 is CASSLSKGTLSYEQYF. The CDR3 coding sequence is TGTGCCAGCAGTTTATCGAAAGGGACCCTCTCCTACGAGCAGTACTTC.

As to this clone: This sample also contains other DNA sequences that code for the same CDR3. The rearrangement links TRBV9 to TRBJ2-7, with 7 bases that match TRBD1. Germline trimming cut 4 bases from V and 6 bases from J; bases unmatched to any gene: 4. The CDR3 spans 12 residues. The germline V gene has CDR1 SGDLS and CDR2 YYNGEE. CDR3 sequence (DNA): TGTGCCAGCAGCCCGACAGGGTCCGAGCAGTACTTC. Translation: CASSPTGSEQYF.

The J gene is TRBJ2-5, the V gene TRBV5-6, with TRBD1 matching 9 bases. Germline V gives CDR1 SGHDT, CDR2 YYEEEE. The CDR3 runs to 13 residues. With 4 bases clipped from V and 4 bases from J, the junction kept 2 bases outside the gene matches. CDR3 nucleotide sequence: TGTGCCAGCAGCGAGACAGGGGGAGAGACCCAGTACTTC. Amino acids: CASSETGGETQYF.

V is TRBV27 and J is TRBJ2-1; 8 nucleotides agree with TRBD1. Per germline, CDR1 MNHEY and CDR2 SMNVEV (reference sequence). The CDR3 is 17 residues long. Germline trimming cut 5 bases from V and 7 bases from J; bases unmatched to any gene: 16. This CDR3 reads CASSVVVSGQGYNEQFF. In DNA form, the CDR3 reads TGTGCCAGCAGTGTCGTCGTTTCCGGACAGGGATATAATGAGCAGTTCTTC.

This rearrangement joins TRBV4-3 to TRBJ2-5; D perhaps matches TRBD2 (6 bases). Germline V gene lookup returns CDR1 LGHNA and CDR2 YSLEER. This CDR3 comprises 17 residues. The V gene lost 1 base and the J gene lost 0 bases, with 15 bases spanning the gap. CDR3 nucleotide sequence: TGCGCCAGCAGCCAAGGTCCTCGCGGAGGGGACCAAGAGACCCAGTACTTC. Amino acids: CASSQGPRGGDQETQYF.

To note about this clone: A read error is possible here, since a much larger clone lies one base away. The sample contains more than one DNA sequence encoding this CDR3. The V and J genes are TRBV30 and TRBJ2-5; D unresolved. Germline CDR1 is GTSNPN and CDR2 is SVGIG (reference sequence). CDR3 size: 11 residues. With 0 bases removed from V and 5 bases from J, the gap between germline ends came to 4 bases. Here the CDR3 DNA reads TGTGCCTGGAGTGTGGGGGAGACCCAGTACTTC. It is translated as CAWSVGETQYF. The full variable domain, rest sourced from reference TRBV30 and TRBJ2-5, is SQTIHQWPATLVQPVGSPLSLECTVEGTSNPNLYWYRQAAGRGLQLLFYSVGIGQISSEVPQNLSASRPQDRQFILSSKKLLLSDSGFYLCAWSVGETQYFGPGTRLLVL.

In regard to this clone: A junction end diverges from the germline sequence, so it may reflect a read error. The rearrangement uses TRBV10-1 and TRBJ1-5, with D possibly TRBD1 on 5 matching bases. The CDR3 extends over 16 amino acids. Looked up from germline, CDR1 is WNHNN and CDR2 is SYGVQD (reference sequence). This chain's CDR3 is CASGDRAPYSNQPQHF. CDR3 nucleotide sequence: TGCGCCAGCGGTGACAGAGCCCCGTATAGCAATCAGCCCCAGCATTTT.

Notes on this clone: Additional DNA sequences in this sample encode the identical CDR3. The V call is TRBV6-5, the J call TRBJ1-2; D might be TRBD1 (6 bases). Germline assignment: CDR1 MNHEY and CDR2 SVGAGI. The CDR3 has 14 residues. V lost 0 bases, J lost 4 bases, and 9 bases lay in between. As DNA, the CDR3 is TGTGCCAGCAGTTACTCAGGGGGGGTCTATGGCTACACCTTC. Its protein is CASSYSGGVYGYTF.

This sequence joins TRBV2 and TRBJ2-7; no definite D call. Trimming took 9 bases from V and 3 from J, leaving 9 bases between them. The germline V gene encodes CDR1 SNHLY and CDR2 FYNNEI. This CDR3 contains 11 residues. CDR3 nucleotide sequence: TGTGCCAGTCAGGACGACTACGAGCAGTACTTC. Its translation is CASQDDYEQYF.

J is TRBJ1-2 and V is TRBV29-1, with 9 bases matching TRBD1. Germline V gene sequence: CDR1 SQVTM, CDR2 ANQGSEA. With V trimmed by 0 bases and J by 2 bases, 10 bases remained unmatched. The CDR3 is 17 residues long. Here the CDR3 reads CSVEDRDREEGNYGYTF. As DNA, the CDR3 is TGCAGCGTTGAAGACCGGGACAGGGAAGAAGGAAACTATGGCTACACCTTC.

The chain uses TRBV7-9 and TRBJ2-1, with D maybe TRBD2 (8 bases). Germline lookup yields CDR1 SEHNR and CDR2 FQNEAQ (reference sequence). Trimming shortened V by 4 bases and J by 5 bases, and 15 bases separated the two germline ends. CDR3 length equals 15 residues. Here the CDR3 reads CASSSYSGTDNEQFF. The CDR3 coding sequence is TGTGCCAGCAGCTCCTATAGCGGGACAGACAATGAGCAGTTCTTC.